The present T cell receptor (beta chain) was sequenced within a study of T cells in Graves' hyperthyroidism and ophthalmopathy. CDR1 and CDR2 from the germline V gene are KGHSH and LQKENI. V was shortened by 4 bases and J by 1 base, with 12 bases between the two germline ends. This CDR3 contains 15 residues. This clonotype was seen a handful of times. TCR beta CDR3 sequences were amplified from RNA transcripts. A first-round RT-PCR of the TCR CDR3 used the HTBI primer set. TCRdb re-called the multiplex PCR reads with MiXCR, one entry per CDR3 protein. The profile shows almost 500,000 distinct CDR3 sequences, approximately 23% of them singletons.

The chain uses TRBV18 and TRBJ2-3; D remains unclear. This receptor was taken from a woman in her seventies with Graves' ophthalmopathy. The specimen was blood. The CDR3 coding sequence is TGTGCCAGCTCACTCTCCGCCTGGCGCACAGATACGCAGTATTTT. Its protein is CASSLSAWRTDTQYF.